The entry that follows covers one T cell receptor beta chain sequence. This sample is drawn from a study of blood T cell repertoires in COVID-19. Study context: The origin of the acute and convalescent COVID-19 samples was the United States, Italy and Spain. From T cells, B-cell-depleted T cells, or PBMCs came the material, which was cDNA or gDNA.

In the original processing: Reference gene primer amplification in the assay estimated nucleated cell counts. Sequencing was performed with immunoSEQ multiplex PCR; in TCRdb, only in-frame clones are kept and a portion is missing. V and J calls plus clone size are reproduced from that table; the DNA served to infer D and trimming. The table has hundreds of thousands of clones, about 87% seen once. Germline V gives CDR1 SGHNT, CDR2 YENEEA. With 1 base removed from V and 10 bases from J, the gap between germline ends came to 13 bases. There are 13 residues in the CDR3. Material: peripheral blood. This TCR was recovered from a woman aged 40 to 50 who had recovered from COVID-19. V is TRBV11-3 and J is TRBJ2-5; D is possibly TRBD1 (5 bases). The CDR3 spells CASSLVATGVQYF. CDR3 coding DNA: TGTGCCAGCAGCTTAGTAGCAACAGGCGTCCAGTACTTC. Drawing the rest from reference TRBV11-3 and TRBJ2-5, the complete variable domain is EAGVVQSPRYKIIEKKQPVAFWCNPISGHNTLYWYLQNLGQGPELLIRYENEEAVDDSQLPKDRFSAERLKGVDSTLKIQPAELGDSAVYLCASSLVATGVQYFGPGTRLLVL.